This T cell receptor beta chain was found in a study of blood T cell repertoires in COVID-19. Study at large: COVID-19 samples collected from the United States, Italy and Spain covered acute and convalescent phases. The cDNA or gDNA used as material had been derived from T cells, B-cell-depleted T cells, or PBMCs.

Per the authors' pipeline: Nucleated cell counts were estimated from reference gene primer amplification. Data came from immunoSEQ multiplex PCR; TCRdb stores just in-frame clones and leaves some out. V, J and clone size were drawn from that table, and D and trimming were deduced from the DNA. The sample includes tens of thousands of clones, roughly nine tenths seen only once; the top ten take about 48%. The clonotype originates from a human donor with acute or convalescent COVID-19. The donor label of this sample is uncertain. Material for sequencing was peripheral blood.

CDR3 protein: CASSIQGARDEQYF. The CDR3, as DNA: TGTGCCAGCAGCATACAGGGGGCAAGAGACGAGCAGTACTTC. This sequence joins TRBV7-2 and TRBJ2-7; 9 nucleotides match TRBD1. The CDR3 is 14 amino acids. CDR1 and CDR2 from the germline V gene are SGHTA and FQGNSA. V trimming: 5 bases; J trimming: 5 bases; junction bases outside the gene matches: 7.